Here is one T cell receptor beta chain with its context. Antigen: not known. Included in the TCR beta cDNA libraries were unique molecular identifiers. The source material, about 0.9 to 10 million T cells, gave rise to about 520,000 cDNA molecules. TCRdb called the PCR reads again in MiXCR, with one record for every CDR3 protein. The table has approximately 660,000 distinct CDR3 sequences, 55% to 60% seen once; the top ten hold around 10%. The data were obtained in a study of post-analysis software for immune sequencing data. Across the whole study: Progressive-relapsing, secondary progressive and relapsing-remitting multiple sclerosis were among the disease courses included. Regarding the study as a whole: Relative to controls, patients had a few TRBV segments at higher frequency, with TRBV5-6, TRBV5-1 and TRBV20-1 among these. Compared with controls, patients showed significantly lower normalized Chao1 diversity. Strong co-clustering by F measure was seen for same-batch samples.

This CDR3 is built from 16 residues. CDR1 and CDR2 from the germline V gene are ENHRY and SYGVKD. Germline trimming cut 2 bases from V and 4 bases from J; bases unmatched to any gene: 6. The J gene is TRBJ2-1, the V gene TRBV10-3; 9 bases line up with TRBD2. This TCR was recovered from a girl aged 2 to 10 with multiple sclerosis. The sequenced material came from blood. The CDR3 reads CAISEHGSGGYNEQFF. CDR3 DNA: TGTGCCATCAGTGAGCACGGTAGCGGGGGATACAATGAGCAGTTCTTC.